The 28 T cell receptor beta chains below all came from one sample that was sequenced in a study of blood T cell repertoires in COVID-19. Measured with immunoSEQ multiplex PCR; TCRdb has only the in-frame clones, and not every one. The sample has roughly 200,000 clones; around nine tenths are singletons. Source material: peripheral blood. The receptors were gathered from a man aged 50 to 59 with COVID-19, enrolled during active disease.

This chain links TRBV5-1 with TRBJ1-1; D unresolved. The CDR3 has 15 residues. V dropped 3 bases and J dropped 2 bases, with 14 bases sitting between them. From germline, CDR1 is SGHRS and CDR2 YFSETQ. The CDR3 protein is CASSSQRRENTEAFF. The CDR3 coding sequence is TGCGCCAGCAGCTCCCAGAGGAGGGAAAACACTGAAGCTTTCTTT.

The chain employs TRBV2 and TRBJ1-6; D is perhaps TRBD1 (6 bases). CDR1 SNHLY and CDR2 FYNNEI come from the germline V gene. The CDR3 loop spans 12 amino acids. Deletions cut 6 bases from V and 9 bases from J, with 9 bases between. As DNA, the CDR3 is TGTGCCAGCAGACAGGGCGGTTCACCCCTCCACTTT. Protein sequence: CASRQGGSPLHF.

This rearrangement joins TRBV28 to TRBJ2-1; 7 positions agree with TRBD2. This CDR3 contains 15 residues. V shed 1 base, J shed 6 bases, and the junction held 6 bases outside the gene matches. Germline loops: CDR1 MDHEN, CDR2 SYDVKM. DNA for the CDR3: TGTGCCAGCAGTTTATCCTCCCGCGGGGGCAATGAGCAGTTCTTC. Residues: CASSLSSRGGNEQFF.

The genes are TRBV5-4 and TRBJ2-5, with TRBD2 as a possible D gene (6 bases). Germline loops: CDR1 SGHNT, CDR2 YYREEE (reference sequence). Deletions cut 7 bases from V and 2 bases from J, with 15 bases between. There are 14 residues in the CDR3. The CDR3 loop is CASALAGRQETQYF. The DNA for the CDR3 is TGTGCCAGCGCACTAGCAGGAAGACAAGAGACCCAGTACTTC.

The genes are TRBV5-6 and TRBJ2-2; D may be TRBD2 (6 bases). V lost 3 bases to trimming and J lost 5 bases, with 14 bases between them. This CDR3 spans 15 amino acids. Germline values: CDR1 SGHDT, CDR2 YYEEEE. DNA for the CDR3: TGTGCCAGCAGCTCTCGGGGGACGGGGACCGGGGAGCTGTTTTTT. It codes for CASSSRGTGTGELFF.

The chain combines TRBV5-4 with TRBJ2-5; a possible D gene is TRBD1 (6 bases). There are 15 residues in the CDR3. V dropped 4 bases and J dropped 5 bases, with 18 bases sitting between them. Per the germline V gene, CDR1 is SGHNT and CDR2 is YYREEE (reference sequence). The CDR3 here is CASSGQGLVEETQYF. DNA for the CDR3: TGTGCCAGCAGCGGTCAGGGGCTAGTCGAGGAGACCCAGTACTTC. Filled out from reference TRBV5-4 and TRBJ2-5, the complete variable domain reads ETGVTQSPTHLIKTRGQQVTLRCSSQSGHNTVSWYQQALGQGPQFIFQYYREEENGRGNFPPRFSGLQFPNYSSELNVNALELDDSALYLCASSGQGLVEETQYFGPGTRLLVL.

V and J are TRBV7-8 and TRBJ1-3; D possibly corresponds to TRBD1 (5 bases). Trimming took 5 bases from V and 5 from J, leaving 16 bases between them. Germline-derived CDR1 and CDR2 are SGHVS and FQNEAQ. The length of the CDR3 is 15 residues. The CDR3 here is CASSPVTGERNTIYF. For the CDR3, the DNA is TGTGCCAGCAGCCCCGTCACAGGTGAAAGAAACACCATATATTTT. Full variable domain (missing parts from reference TRBV7-8 and TRBJ1-3): GAGVSQSPRYKVAKRGQDVALRCDPISGHVSLFWYQQALGQGPEFLTYFQNEAQLDKSGLPSDRFFAERPEGSVSTLKIQRTQQEDSAVYLCASSPVTGERNTIYFGEGSWLTVV.

This chain's CDR3 is CASSEYSGNKLHGEQFF. The DNA of the CDR3 is TGCGCCAGCAGTGAGTATAGCGGGAACAAACTACATGGTGAGCAGTTCTTC. The rearrangement uses TRBV10-1 and TRBJ2-1, with TRBD2 matching over 8 bases. CDR3 length: 17 amino acids. Germline V CDR1 and CDR2: WNHNN, SYGVQD (reference sequence). Trimming removed 1 base from V and 9 bases from J; junction bases left unmatched: 14.

The chain joins TRBV10-3 to TRBJ1-2; D remains unclear. The CDR3 sequence is 15 residues long. V lost 0 bases to trimming and J lost 4 bases, with 12 bases between them. Germline CDR1 is ENHRY and CDR2 is SYGVKD. The CDR3 loop is CAISESATEVYGYTF. CDR3 coding DNA: TGTGCCATCAGTGAGTCGGCGACTGAAGTCTATGGCTACACCTTC.

In nucleotides, the CDR3 is TGTGCCAGCAGTCCCGAGGGACTAGCGGGCTCCTACGAGCAGTACTTC. Translating it yields CASSPEGLAGSYEQYF. The chain carries TRBV6-2 or TRBV6-3 and TRBJ2-7, with 12 bases that match TRBD2. The CDR3 loop spans 16 amino acids. Trimming took 5 bases from V and 0 from J; bases not matched to a gene: 5. CDR1 is MNHEY and CDR2 is SVGEGT in the germline V gene.

The rearrangement uses TRBV5-1 and TRBJ1-6; D is perhaps TRBD1 (6 bases). Germline V gene data show CDR1 as SGHRS and CDR2 as YFSETQ. This CDR3 has 15 amino acids. The germline V and J ends were trimmed by 0 bases and 8 bases, with 12 bases remaining between them. CDR3 residues: CASSLGEGVYSPLHF. In DNA form, the CDR3 reads TGCGCCAGCAGCTTGGGGGAGGGGGTCTATTCACCCCTCCACTTT.

The rearrangement uses TRBV7-3 and TRBJ2-6, with TRBD2 matching 8 bases. V gave up 2 bases and J gave up 0 bases; unmatched junction bases: 15. CDR3 length equals 21 residues. In germline, CDR1 is SGHTA, CDR2 FQGTGA. The CDR3 reads CASSLVPHGAGAYSGANVLTF. DNA for the CDR3: TGTGCCAGCAGCTTAGTCCCTCACGGAGCGGGGGCTTACTCTGGGGCCAACGTCCTGACTTTC.

The chain links TRBV19 to TRBJ2-6, with 8 bases lining up with TRBD1. CDR1 and CDR2 (germline): LNHDA, SQIVND (reference sequence). The CDR3 has 17 residues. The ends lost 4 bases at V and 4 bases at J; junction bases unmatched: 9. CDR3 DNA sequence: TGTGCCAGTAGTACCGTCGATCAGGGGGCCGGGGCCAACGTCCTGACTTTC. Translating it yields CASSTVDQGAGANVLTF.

V gene TRBV4-3 combines with J gene TRBJ2-1, with 10 bases aligning to TRBD2. Germline CDR1 LGHNA, CDR2 YSLEER. The CDR3 extends over 16 amino acids. V trimming: 1 base; J trimming: 4 bases; junction bases outside the gene matches: 4. The CDR3 nucleotides read TGCGCCAGCAGCCAAGCACTAGCGGGACTTTACAATGAGCAGTTCTTC. Translating it yields CASSQALAGLYNEQFF.

The V gene is TRBV19, the J gene TRBJ2-4; no firm D call. The CDR3 runs to 11 residues. Looked up from germline, CDR1 is LNHDA and CDR2 is SQIVND (reference sequence). V was trimmed by 4 bases and J by 5 bases, leaving 3 bases between them. The CDR3 coding sequence is TGTGCCAGTAGTACGGAAAACATTCAGTACTTC. Its translation is CASSTENIQYF.

V gene TRBV29-1 combines with J gene TRBJ2-1; perhaps TRBD2 as D (5 bases). The V gene lost 3 bases and the J gene lost 7 bases, with 13 bases spanning the gap. In germline, CDR1 is SQVTM, CDR2 ANQGSEA. The CDR3 contains 13 residues. The CDR3 is CSVESSYPNEQFF. CDR3 DNA sequence: TGCAGCGTTGAGTCTAGCTATCCGAATGAGCAGTTCTTC.

The gene calls are TRBV5-1 and TRBJ2-4; the match to TRBD2 covers 7 bases. V gave up 4 bases and J gave up 7 bases; unmatched junction bases: 17. Germline values: CDR1 SGHRS, CDR2 YFSETQ. CDR3 size: 17 residues. CDR3 amino acids: CASSRAGRASNTNIQYF. CDR3 nucleotides: TGCGCCAGCAGCCGGGCGGGGAGGGCCTCAAACACTAACATTCAGTACTTC. The complete variable domain, with remaining parts taken from reference TRBV5-1 and TRBJ2-4, reads KAGVTQTPRYLIKTRGQQVTLSCSPISGHRSVSWYQQTPGQGLQFLFEYFSETQRNKGNFPGRFSGRQFSNSRSEMNVSTLELGDSALYLCASSRAGRASNTNIQYFGAGTRLSVL.

This clone appeared a single time. CDR3 coding DNA: TGTGCCACCAACGAGGACAGGGGAGGCACAGATACGCAGTATTTT. Translated: CATNEDRGGTDTQYF. The rearrangement joins TRBV15 to TRBJ2-3; 9 bases are a match to TRBD1. V trimming: 7 bases; J trimming: 1 base; junction bases outside the gene matches: 6. This CDR3 region has 15 residues. Germline V CDR1 and CDR2: LNHNV, YYDKDF (reference sequence).

A remark on this clone: One end of the junction fails to match germline, which may point to a read error. In DNA form, the CDR3 reads TGTGCTAGCAGCTTAGCGCTCGGTGGACTAGCGGAGAACTCTAGCACAGATACGCAGTATTTT. It translates to CASSLALGGLAENSSTDTQYF. The rearrangement joins TRBV7-7 to TRBJ2-3; 10 bases are a match to TRBD2. Germline loops: CDR1 SSHAT, CDR2 FNYEAQ (reference sequence). CDR3 length equals 21 residues.

This clone was detected only a few times. This sequence joins TRBV18 and TRBJ1-3, with unresolved D. V was clipped by 2 bases and J by 2 bases, with 7 bases between them. The CDR3 has 14 residues. Germline V gene sequence: CDR1 KGHSH, CDR2 LQKENI. The CDR3 is CASSPGVTGNTIYF. The CDR3 DNA sequence: TGTGCCAGCTCACCAGGAGTGACTGGAAACACCATATATTTT.

The chain uses TRBV9 and TRBJ2-2; 11 bases are a match to TRBD2. Germline V lookup: CDR1 SGDLS, CDR2 YYNGEE. V gave up 3 bases and J gave up 4 bases; unmatched junction bases: 5. There are 16 residues in the CDR3. In DNA form, the CDR3 reads TGTGCCAGCAGCGCGGGACTAGCGGATGTCACCGGGGAGCTGTTTTTT. Encoded protein: CASSAGLADVTGELFF.

This chain links TRBV19 with TRBJ2-3; D is unclear. The CDR3 sequence is 13 residues long. Germline CDR1 and CDR2: LNHDA and SQIVND (reference sequence). V was shortened by 4 bases and J by 1 base, with 6 bases between the two germline ends. In DNA, the CDR3 is TGTGCCAGTAGTACCCAGGGCACAGATACGCAGTATTTT. Translation: CASSTQGTDTQYF.

The chain couples TRBV25-1 to TRBJ2-2, with D possibly being TRBD2 (6 bases). The V end lost 6 bases, the J end lost 1 base, and 18 bases lay between the germline ends. The CDR3 is 17 residues long. CDR1 and CDR2 from the germline V gene are MGHDK and SYGVNS. The CDR3 region is CASRKTSGLVNTGELFF. The CDR3 DNA sequence: TGTGCCAGCAGGAAAACAAGCGGGTTGGTGAACACCGGGGAGCTGTTTTTT.

The sample holds a few counts of this clone. This chain joins TRBV6-5 and TRBJ2-7; TRBD1 matches 8 bases. CDR3 length: 15 residues. The V segment lost 5 bases and the J segment 4 bases; nucleotides outside the gene matches: 10. Germline CDR1 is MNHEY and CDR2 is SVGAGI. The CDR3 DNA follows: TGTGCCAGCAGTCCCCCCCGCGACAGGGGTTACGAGCAGTACTTC. Translated: CASSPPRDRGYEQYF.

The chain combines TRBV11-3 with TRBJ2-2; TRBD2 aligns across 7 bases. V gave up 4 bases and J gave up 1 base; unmatched junction bases: 3. The CDR3 totals 15 residues. The germline CDR1 and CDR2 sequences are SGHNT and YENEEA. The CDR3 sequence: CASSSTSVNTGELFF. CDR3 bases: TGTGCCAGCAGCTCTACTAGCGTGAACACCGGGGAGCTGTTTTTT.

The chain joins TRBV5-5 to TRBJ2-5; the match to TRBD1 covers 8 bases. The V gene's germline CDR1 is SGHKS and CDR2 YYEKEE (reference sequence). The CDR3 spans 15 residues. The V gene end was trimmed by 4 bases and the J gene end by 2 bases; junction bases not matched to a gene: 7. This chain's CDR3 is CASSTRGPGQETQYF. In DNA, the CDR3 is TGTGCCAGCAGCACCAGGGGGCCGGGTCAAGAGACCCAGTACTTC.

The chain joins TRBV12-5 to TRBJ2-2; 10 positions match TRBD1. The V gene end was trimmed by 6 bases and the J gene end by 6 bases; junction bases not matched to a gene: 13. Germline V CDR1 and CDR2: LGHNT, FRNRAP. This CDR3 is built from 17 residues. In DNA form, the CDR3 reads TGTGCTAGTGGGCGGACAGGGGGGATGTTTTTTGCCGGGGAGCTGTTTTTT. Protein: CASGRTGGMFFAGELFF.

The J gene is TRBJ1-5, the V gene TRBV28, with D tentatively TRBD1 (5 bases). V was shortened by 3 bases and J by 1 base, with 7 bases between the two germline ends. CDR1 and CDR2 (germline): MDHEN, SYDVKM. The CDR3 consists of 14 residues. The CDR3 region is CASSLPGSNQPQHF. CDR3 bases: TGTGCCAGCAGTTTGCCAGGGAGCAATCAGCCCCAGCATTTT.